Described below is a single T cell receptor beta chain sequence and its context. Its cognate antigen is unknown. The data stem from a study of human T cells and chemical hapten exposure. This sample's time point: patch test 3, about 24 weeks after DPC sensitization. Treatment here: therapeutic diphenylcyclopropenone sensitization with weekly scalp DPC. Venepuncture was done earlier than the placement of each patch test. Researchers extracted total RNA from unfractionated whole blood. Study-wide findings and caveats: After DPC sensitization, TCRs above 1 in 1000 frequency showed no change. Relative to control repertoires, expanded TCRs gave rise to significantly more large CDR3 similarity clusters.

The CDR3 is 15 residues long. The germline gives CDR1 SGHTA, CDR2 FQGNSA. V dropped 1 base and J dropped 2 bases, with 6 bases sitting between them. Each CDR3 protein is one row after TCRdb ran MiXCR on the RACE reads. The sample carries about 190,000 distinct CDR3 sequences, about 25% recorded once. The rearrangement joins TRBV7-2 to TRBJ2-6; D remains unclear. The clonotype was recovered from a middle-aged woman with alopecia areata. Some clones in this sample may be carry-over from other donors' samples. Sequencing was performed on whole blood, taken in connection with sensitization to the hapten diphenylcyclopropenone (DPC). Here the CDR3 reads CASSLEGAGANVLTF. The CDR3 region has the DNA TGTGCCAGCAGCTTAGAAGGCGCTGGGGCCAACGTCCTGACTTTC.